This TCR beta chain stems from a study of T cells in Graves' hyperthyroidism and ophthalmopathy. Unmatched junction bases numbered 3, after V lost 4 bases and J lost 5 bases. The CDR3 spans 14 residues. CDR1 is SGHRS, CDR2 YFSETQ, per germline. Extraction of PBMCs used 8 to 10 ml of fresh peripheral blood. In this sample, this clonotype turned up many times. It was RNA transcripts that yielded the amplified TCR beta CDR3 regions. First-round RT-PCR with HTBI primers amplified the TCR CDR3 region. In TCRdb, the multiplex PCR reads were re-called with MiXCR into one record per CDR3 protein. The sample has 300,000 to 450,000 distinct CDR3 sequences, more than 12% seen once.

The chain is built from TRBV5-1 and TRBJ1-4, with TRBD1 matching over 9 bases. The sequenced sample consisted of blood. The TCR was taken from a woman in her thirties with Graves' ophthalmopathy. The CDR3 DNA reads as TGCGCCAGCAGCATCGGACAGGGGAATGAAAAACTGTTTTTT. Translation gives CASSIGQGNEKLFF.